This is a list of T cell receptor beta chains from one sample in a study of T cells in Graves' hyperthyroidism and ophthalmopathy. TCRdb reprocessed the multiplex PCR reads with MiXCR, giving one entry per CDR3 protein. The repertoire holds fewer than 300,000 distinct CDR3 sequences, with 25% as singletons. Sample: blood. These receptors all stem from a middle-aged man with Graves' hyperthyroidism that later progressed to Graves' ophthalmopathy. Each CDR3 is given with its conserved first and last residue. A D gene is named only where the DNA matches it firmly. A clone size is listed for some rows: how often the clone was seen (once, few, many), or a class if it is expanded.

-,TRBV28,TRBJ1-1,-,CASRPNMNTEAFF,TGTGCCAGCAGGCCGAACATGAACACTGAAGCTTTCTTT
many,TRBV27,TRBJ2-7,TRBD2,CASSPSVAGGAYEQYF,TGTGCCAGCAGCCCGTCGGTGGCGGGAGGAGCCTACGAGCAGTACTTC
many,TRBV6-1,TRBJ2-5,TRBD2,CASTDLAGAETQYF,TGTGCCAGCACGGATCTAGCGGGAGCAGAGACCCAGTACTTC
many,TRBV14,TRBJ2-7,-,CASSQAAREGQARGEQYF,TGTGCCAGCAGCCAAGCTGCGCGTGAGGGGCAGGCCCGCGGCGAGCAGTACTTC
-,TRBV28,TRBJ1-1,-,CASSSGLMNTEAFF,TGTGCCAGCAGTTCGGGACTGATGAACACTGAAGCTTTCTTT
many,TRBV6-5,TRBJ2-7,TRBD1,CASSTPRQGRAYEQYF,TGTGCCAGCAGTACCCCCCGACAGGGAAGAGCCTACGAGCAGTACTTC
few,TRBV6-1,TRBJ2-7,-,CASSRPVVGEQYF,TGTGCCAGCAGCCGGCCCGTAGTGGGTGAGCAGTACTTC
once,TRBV10-1,TRBJ1-2,-,CASSESSRGYGYTF,TGCGCCAGCAGTGAATCTTCGAGGGGGTATGGCTACACCTTC
many,TRBV11-3,TRBJ1-2,-,CASSPNGQIYGYTF,TGTGCCAGCAGTCCTAACGGACAGATCTATGGCTACACCTTC
many,TRBV4-1,TRBJ2-2,-,CASSQDGHFNTGELFF,TGCGCCAGCAGCCAAGATGGGCATTTCAACACCGGGGAGCTGTTTTTT
-,TRBV24-1,TRBJ2-2,-,CAASGTVPNTGELFF,TGTGCCGCCAGCGGGACAGTGCCGAACACCGGGGAGCTGTTTTTT
-,TRBV9,TRBJ2-7,-,CASSGDGREQYF,TGTGCCAGCAGCGGAGACGGGCGCGAGCAGTACTTC
many,TRBV3-1,TRBJ2-7,TRBD1,CASSQGLGTGPYEQYF,TGTGCCAGCAGCCAAGGGTTGGGGACAGGCCCCTACGAGCAGTACTTC
once,TRBV12-3/TRBV12-4,TRBJ1-6,TRBD1,CASSQSGQGKSPLHF,TGTGCCAGCAGTCAATCGGGACAGGGGAAGTCACCCCTCCACTTT
-,TRBV6-5,TRBJ2-5,TRBD2,CASRLTSGSGETQYF,TGTGCCAGCAGACTTACTAGCGGGAGTGGTGAGACCCAGTACTTC
many,TRBV12-3/TRBV12-4,TRBJ2-7,-,CASSLRRDRSYEQYF,TGTGCCAGCAGTTTGAGGCGGGATCGCTCCTACGAGCAGTACTTC
many,TRBV5-1,TRBJ1-5,-,CASSLTGYSNQPQHF,TGCGCCAGCAGCTTAACAGGATATAGCAATCAGCCCCAGCATTTT
-,TRBV20-1,TRBJ2-6,-,CSAPGANVLTF,TGCAGTGCCCCTGGGGCCAACGTCCTGACTTTC
many,TRBV7-3,TRBJ1-2,-,CASSSNGGYGYTF,TGTGCCAGCAGCTCAAATGGGGGCTATGGCTACACCTTC
-,TRBV6-1,TRBJ2-5,TRBD1,CASRDRGQETQYF,TGTGCCAGCAGAGACAGGGGTCAAGAGACCCAGTACTTC
many,TRBV3-1,TRBJ2-7,TRBD2,CASSQGLAGNSYEQYF,TGTGCCAGCAGCCAAGGACTAGCGGGAAACTCCTACGAGCAGTACTTC
many,TRBV2,TRBJ1-5,-,CASSDIVGGRQPQHF,TGTGCCAGCAGTGATATAGTGGGGGGGCGACAGCCCCAGCATTTT
many,TRBV7-9,TRBJ2-7,-,CASSGQLGSSYEQYF,TGTGCCAGCAGCGGACAGCTAGGCAGCTCCTACGAGCAGTACTTC
many,TRBV30,TRBJ1-1,-,CACKTRWDLNTEAFF,TGTGCCTGTAAGACCCGGTGGGACTTGAACACTGAAGCTTTCTTT
-,TRBV28,TRBJ2-4,-,CASSFDVGNIQYF,TGTGCCAGCAGCTTCGACGTGGGGAACATTCAGTACTTC
many,TRBV5-1,TRBJ2-5,TRBD1,CASSSFDRGRETQYF,TGCGCCAGCAGCTCATTCGACAGGGGGAGAGAGACCCAGTACTTC
many,TRBV29-1,TRBJ1-1,TRBD1,CSVGGTGNTEAFF,TGCAGCGTTGGGGGGACAGGGAACACTGAAGCTTTCTTT
-,TRBV6-5,TRBJ2-2,TRBD1,CASSYRDRGAGELFF,TGTGCCAGCAGTTACCGGGACAGGGGCGCCGGGGAGCTGTTTTTT
-,TRBV6-1,TRBJ1-1,-,CASSGTMNTEAFF,TGTGCCAGCAGTGGAACAATGAACACTGAAGCTTTCTTT
-,TRBV12-3/TRBV12-4,TRBJ2-2,-,CASTPGGTGELFF,TGTGCCAGCACCCCCGGGGGCACCGGGGAGCTGTTTTTT
many,TRBV28,TRBJ2-7,TRBD1,CASTQGAREQYF,TGTGCCAGCACTCAGGGGGCGAGAGAGCAGTACTTC
-,TRBV28,TRBJ1-1,-,CATLPPGRESPGDTEAFF,TGTGCCACCCTTCCCCCGGGCAGGGAGAGTCCTGGGGACACTGAAGCTTTCTTT
many,TRBV20-1,TRBJ2-7,-,CSAPVGPYEQYF,TGCAGTGCTCCTGTAGGACCCTACGAGCAGTACTTC
many,TRBV11-1,TRBJ2-2,-,CASSLGRLANTGELFF,TGTGCCAGCAGCTTGGGGAGATTGGCTAACACCGGGGAGCTGTTTTTT
many,TRBV3-1,TRBJ2-7,TRBD2,CASSQDLLAGAYEQYF,TGTGCCAGCAGCCAAGATTTGCTAGCGGGAGCCTACGAGCAGTACTTC
-,TRBV11-2,TRBJ2-7,TRBD2,CASSLEKGSGRADEQYF,TGTGCCAGCAGCTTAGAGAAGGGTAGCGGGAGGGCTGACGAGCAGTACTTC
many,TRBV18,TRBJ2-7,-,CASSPVKGYEQYF,TGTGCCAGCTCACCAGTTAAGGGGTACGAGCAGTACTTC
many,TRBV3-1,TRBJ1-1,-,CASSRERAEAFF,TGTGCCAGCAGCCGAGAGCGGGCTGAAGCTTTCTTT
few,TRBV14,TRBJ2-2,-,CASSQTRTGSNTGELFF,TGTGCCAGCAGCCAAACCCGGACTGGGAGTAACACCGGGGAGCTGTTTTTT
few,TRBV7-2,TRBJ2-5,-,CASSLYRAQETQYF,TGTGCCAGCAGCTTATACCGGGCCCAAGAGACCCAGTACTTC
many,TRBV24-1,TRBJ2-1,-,CATSESGLQNHYNEQFF,TGTGCCACCAGTGAGTCGGGACTCCAAAATCACTACAATGAGCAGTTCTTC
many,TRBV6-5,TRBJ2-2,TRBD1,CASSYSQGVGTGELFF,TGTGCCAGCAGTTACTCGCAGGGGGTCGGAACCGGGGAGCTGTTTTTT
-,TRBV7-8,TRBJ2-2,TRBD2,CASSSRLALSDTGELFF,TGTGCCAGCAGCTCCCGACTAGCTTTGTCGGACACCGGGGAGCTGTTTTTT
-,TRBV12-3/TRBV12-4,TRBJ1-1,-,CASSSTRGNTEAFF,TGTGCCAGCAGCTCTACCAGGGGTAACACTGAAGCTTTCTTT
many,TRBV20-1,TRBJ1-1,-,CSARADLSGREAFF,TGCAGTGCTAGAGCGGACCTTTCGGGCCGTGAAGCTTTCTTT
-,TRBV6-1,TRBJ1-5,-,CASSRYRVGPQHF,TGTGCCAGCAGTAGGTACAGGGTCGGGCCCCAGCATTTT
-,TRBV6-2/TRBV6-3,TRBJ2-7,TRBD2,CASSYTVTSRQDEQYF,TGTGCCAGCAGTTACACGGTGACTAGCAGGCAGGACGAGCAGTACTTC
many,TRBV5-8,TRBJ2-7,TRBD2,CASSPTPGTNREQYF,TGTGCCAGCAGCCCCACCCCCGGGACTAACCGGGAGCAGTACTTC
-,TRBV24-1,TRBJ1-5,TRBD1,CATSDSGGGGNQPQHF,TGTGCCACCAGTGATTCAGGGGGTGGGGGCAATCAGCCCCAGCATTTT
-,TRBV25-1,TRBJ2-7,-,CASSEGSGSWSEQYF,TGTGCCAGCAGTGAAGGGAGCGGCTCGTGGAGTGAGCAGTACTTC
-,TRBV10-3,TRBJ2-7,-,CAGGTMYEQYF,TGTGCCGGGGGGACGATGTACGAGCAGTACTTC
many,TRBV7-8,TRBJ2-2,-,CASSSERGTGELFF,TGTGCCAGCAGCTCAGAAAGGGGGACCGGGGAGCTGTTTTTT
many,TRBV6-1,TRBJ1-6,-,CASSEGGGSSPLHF,TGTGCCAGCAGTGAAGGCGGGGGCAGTTCACCCCTCCACTTT
many,TRBV11-1,TRBJ1-3,TRBD1,CAGQAAPGNSGNTIYF,TGTGCCGGACAGGCAGCCCCAGGAAACTCTGGAAACACCATATATTTT